Listed here are 26 T cell receptor beta chains from one sample, sequenced in a study of shared clonotypes between healthy human individuals (dated by TCRdb to between 2020 and 2021). Preparation of the library involved the immunoSEQ multiplex PCR assay. TCRdb provides this immuneACCESS table in a form limited to in-frame rearrangements. Some clones are lacking; in checked studies, under half of them reflect an unresolved V gene, and why the rest are absent is not known. The sample profile shows fewer than 1.6 million clones; around 98.5% of them were found once. Clones ranked in the top ten supply about 0.34% of the sample. The sample was naive CD4+ T cells sorted from blood. Interpreted using the paper, the cell subset or site label stands for: CD45RA+ positively selected. These receptors all stem from a man younger than 40 in good health.

The chain recombines TRBV28 with TRBJ2-7, with a tentative D call TRBD2 (6 bases). Germline CDR1 reads MDHEN; CDR2 reads SYDVKM. CDR3 size: 13 residues. Trimming cost V 7 bases and J 4 bases, with 14 bases left between them. CDR3 nucleotides: TGTGCCAGCACGAGCGGGCGAAAATACGAGCAGTACTTC. Translating it yields CASTSGRKYEQYF.

This chain connects TRBV6-1 to TRBJ1-2; no definite D call. The germline V and J ends were trimmed by 9 bases and 3 bases, with 8 bases remaining between them. Germline CDR1 and CDR2: MNHNS and SASEGT. The CDR3 consists of 11 residues. The CDR3 nucleotides read TGTGCCAGTGGACGCGACTATGGCTACACCTTC. The encoded protein is CASGRDYGYTF.

The V and J genes are TRBV5-5 and TRBJ2-7, with D hard to call. CDR3 size: 18 residues. V was trimmed by 1 base and J by 3 bases, leaving 23 bases between them. The germline V gene has CDR1 SGHKS and CDR2 YYEKEE (reference sequence). CDR3 loop: CASSLPGSGVVLNYEQYF. The CDR3 nucleotides read TGTGCCAGCAGCTTGCCTGGGTCCGGCGTCGTCCTAAACTACGAGCAGTACTTC.

This chain joins TRBV11-2 and TRBJ2-5; possibly TRBD1 for D (5 bases). Germline values: CDR1 SGHAT, CDR2 FQNNGV. V was pared by 5 bases and J by 5 bases, with 21 bases between. The CDR3 runs 16 residues. The CDR3 nucleotides read TGTGCCAGCAGCCAGCGACAGTCGGTGCAGTGGGAGACCCAGTACTTC. It translates to CASSQRQSVQWETQYF.

The V and J genes are TRBV28 and TRBJ2-3; D may be TRBD2 (6 bases). The V end lost 3 bases, the J end lost 0 bases, and 10 bases lay between the germline ends. The CDR3 length is 15 residues. Germline CDR1 and CDR2: MDHEN and SYDVKM. The CDR3 DNA reads as TGTGCCAGCAGTTTTAGCAGCGGGAGCACAGATACGCAGTATTTT. This codes for CASSFSSGSTDTQYF.

The CDR3: CASSQDFSTRYNEQFF. The CDR3 DNA is TGCGCCAGCAGCCAAGATTTCTCAACAAGGTACAATGAGCAGTTCTTC. The chain joins TRBV4-3 to TRBJ2-1, with no clear D. Deletions cut 0 bases from V and 4 bases from J, with 13 bases between. The CDR3 has 16 residues. Germline V gene lookup returns CDR1 LGHNA and CDR2 YSLEER.

This chain joins TRBV4-3 and TRBJ2-3, with TRBD1 identical over 10 bases. Trimming at V came to 3 bases and at J to 3 bases, leaving 9 bases not matched to a gene. This CDR3 comprises 17 residues. Germline V gene lookup returns CDR1 LGHNA and CDR2 YSLEER. This CDR3 reads CASSQGSGTGVTDTQYF. DNA of the CDR3: TGCGCCAGCAGCCAGGGTTCCGGGACAGGGGTAACAGATACGCAGTATTTT.

The CDR3 nucleotides are TGTGCCAGCAGCTTAAGCCTCGGGACAGGCTTGGGCAATGAGCAGTTCTTC. This gives the protein CASSLSLGTGLGNEQFF. V and J are TRBV11-2 and TRBJ2-1, with 8 bases matching TRBD1. In germline, CDR1 is SGHAT, CDR2 FQNNGV. The CDR3 has 17 residues. V shed 2 bases, J shed 6 bases, and the junction held 12 bases outside the gene matches.

CDR3 nucleotides: TGTGCCAGCTCCTTAGGGTTGCACAATGAGCAGTTCTTC. Its translation: CASSLGLHNEQFF. The J gene is TRBJ2-1, the V gene TRBV18; D call uncertain. CDR1 is KGHSH, CDR2 LQKENI, per germline. This CDR3 is built from 13 residues. Trimming removed 6 bases from V and 5 bases from J, with 11 bases in between.

The chain is built from TRBV5-6 and TRBJ2-5; 7 nucleotides agree with TRBD1. With 5 bases clipped from V and 1 base from J, the junction kept 2 bases outside the gene matches. This CDR3 has 13 residues. Germline V CDR1 and CDR2: SGHDT, YYEEEE. The CDR3 region is CASRNRGQETQYF. The CDR3 DNA reads TGTGCCAGCAGAAACAGGGGCCAAGAGACCCAGTACTTC.

This chain joins TRBV7-8 and TRBJ1-5; a weak D match, TRBD1 (6 bases). This CDR3 contains 17 residues. Germline CDR1 and CDR2: SGHVS and FQNEAQ. V lost 4 bases and J 0 bases, leaving 16 bases between the germline ends. The CDR3 region has the DNA TGTGCCAGCAGCTCTGGGGGGGGCGCATCTAGCAATCAGCCCCAGCATTTT. Its protein product is CASSSGGGASSNQPQHF.

The DNA of the CDR3 is TGTGCCAGCAGTCCAGCCTCCCCAGGGGGGTTGAACACCGGGGAGCTGTTTTTT. Residues: CASSPASPGGLNTGELFF. The chain uses TRBV28 and TRBJ2-2; weak D call: TRBD1 (7 bases). The ends were cut back, 5 bases at V and 1 base at J, with 20 bases in the middle. The CDR3 sequence is 18 residues long. Germline CDR1 MDHEN, CDR2 SYDVKM.

The genes are TRBV6-6 and TRBJ1-4, with D unclear. Germline lookup yields CDR1 MNHNY and CDR2 SVGAGI (reference sequence). The V gene lost 5 bases and the J gene lost 1 base, with 11 bases spanning the gap. This CDR3 is 15 amino acids long. For the CDR3, the DNA is TGTGCCAGCAGTCGTACACAACTAACTAATGAAAAACTGTTTTTT. Amino acid sequence: CASSRTQLTNEKLFF.

This rearrangement joins TRBV11-2 to TRBJ2-7, with D tentatively TRBD1 (6 bases). The germline CDR1 and CDR2 sequences are SGHAT and FQNNGV. V lost 4 bases and J 6 bases, leaving 16 bases between the germline ends. The CDR3 spans 14 residues. CDR3 in amino acids: CASSSNNLGGEQYF. CDR3 coding DNA: TGTGCCAGCAGCTCAAATAACCTAGGGGGCGAGCAGTACTTC.

Worth noting for this clone: The same CDR3 arises from other DNA sequences in this sample as well. V and J are TRBV9 and TRBJ1-5; D is undetermined. This CDR3 spans 14 amino acids. CDR1 SGDLS and CDR2 YYNGEE come from the germline V gene. V shed 0 bases and J shed 0 bases, with 4 bases lying between them. CDR3 bases: TGTGCCAGCAGCGTAGGAAATAGCAATCAGCCCCAGCATTTT. Translated, it gives CASSVGNSNQPQHF.

V and J are TRBV28 and TRBJ1-2, with a weak D call TRBD1 (5 bases). The CDR3 has 12 residues. V lost 7 bases to trimming and J lost 8 bases, with 14 bases between them. Germline values: CDR1 MDHEN, CDR2 SYDVKM. CDR3 protein: CASNRPREGYTF. In nucleotides, the CDR3 is TGTGCCAGCAATCGACCCAGGGAAGGCTACACCTTC.

This chain links TRBV14 with TRBJ1-1, with a tentative D call TRBD1 (5 bases). Trimming removed 4 bases at V and 8 bases at J, with 20 bases between. Germline V gives CDR1 SGHDN, CDR2 FVKESK. There are 15 residues in the CDR3. CDR3 DNA sequence: TGTGCCAGCAGCCGTACTGCTCGGGTTCAGGGCGAAGCTTTCTTT. Its translation: CASSRTARVQGEAFF.

The sample holds one count of this clone. The V and J genes are TRBV5-6 and TRBJ2-3; no firm D call. This CDR3 has 13 residues. Germline loops: CDR1 SGHDT, CDR2 YYEEEE. The ends were cut back, 4 bases at V and 5 bases at J, with 11 bases in the middle. CDR3 loop: CASSKRFGDTQYF. The CDR3, as DNA: TGTGCCAGCAGCAAACGATTTGGAGATACGCAGTATTTT.

V is TRBV7-3 and J is TRBJ2-1; D is possibly TRBD2 (5 bases). V gave up 5 bases and J gave up 8 bases, with 19 bases separating them. The CDR3 consists of 15 residues. Germline V gives CDR1 SGHTA, CDR2 FQGTGA. CDR3 residues: CASSPDPSGPYEQFF. As DNA, the CDR3 is TGTGCCAGCAGCCCAGACCCCAGCGGACCGTATGAGCAGTTCTTC.

J is TRBJ2-1 and V is TRBV19; a weak D match, TRBD1 (6 bases). V shed 3 bases and J shed 12 bases, with 12 bases lying between them. This CDR3 contains 12 residues. Germline CDR1 is LNHDA and CDR2 is SQIVND (reference sequence). DNA of the CDR3: TGTGCCAGTAGTATTAGACAGGAAAGGCAGTTCTTC. Translating it yields CASSIRQERQFF.

The chain links TRBV25-1 to TRBJ2-1; D not resolved. CDR3 length: 15 amino acids. Germline loops: CDR1 MGHDK, CDR2 SYGVNS. V gave up 4 bases and J gave up 0 bases, with 10 bases separating them. DNA for the CDR3: TGTGCCAGCAGTGTCCTAGACCGCTCCTACAATGAGCAGTTCTTC. It translates to CASSVLDRSYNEQFF.

V usage is TRBV28 and J usage is TRBJ2-2; possible D gene TRBD2, 6 bases. Germline CDR1 and CDR2: MDHEN and SYDVKM. V lost 1 base, J lost 8 bases, and 14 bases lay in between. The CDR3 is 15 residues long. CDR3 residues: CASSLLLATGGELFF. CDR3 DNA sequence: TGTGCCAGCAGTTTATTACTAGCAACGGGAGGGGAGCTGTTTTTT.

V and J are TRBV7-9 and TRBJ2-1; D is unresolved. The CDR3 is 13 amino acids. Trimming removed 2 bases from V and 8 bases from J, with 10 bases in between. Germline CDR1 reads SEHNR; CDR2 reads FQNEAQ (reference sequence). The chain's CDR3 is CASSLSHSYEQFF. The CDR3 DNA is TGTGCCAGCAGCTTATCTCATAGCTATGAGCAGTTCTTC.

CDR3 region: CASSSSPGHQRNEQFF. Here the CDR3 DNA reads TGTGCCAGCAGCTCATCCCCGGGACACCAACGCAATGAGCAGTTCTTC. V gene TRBV11-2 combines with J gene TRBJ2-1; possibly TRBD1 for D (6 bases). Germline assignment: CDR1 SGHAT and CDR2 FQNNGV. V shed 4 bases and J shed 6 bases, with 19 bases lying between them. This CDR3 is 16 amino acids long.

The chain couples TRBV7-9 to TRBJ2-7; TRBD2 aligns across 9 bases. CDR1 is SEHNR and CDR2 is FQNEAQ in the germline V gene (reference sequence). This CDR3 is 14 amino acids long. Trimming cost V 2 bases and J 7 bases; bases outside gene matches: 6. CDR3 sequence (DNA): TGTGCCAGCAGCTTACGTTTAGCGGGAGATGAGCAGTACTTC. Translating it yields CASSLRLAGDEQYF.

V and J are TRBV2 and TRBJ1-5; D not certain. The germline V and J ends were trimmed by 1 base and 2 bases, with 18 bases remaining between them. The V gene's germline CDR1 is SNHLY and CDR2 FYNNEI. The CDR3 is made up of 18 amino acids. The CDR3 DNA follows: TGTGCCAGCAGTGAAGGCGTCGGGAGGCAAGTAGGCAATCAGCCCCAGCATTTT. This gives the protein CASSEGVGRQVGNQPQHF.